This TCR beta chain originates from a study of CD8 T cells in ankylosing spondylitis. Concerning this clonotype itself: Its antigen is still unknown.

Study-level points and caveats: The authors reported significant enrichment of disease-linked clones in matched ankylosing spondylitis synovial fluid. Ankylosing spondylitis blood appeared to carry a characteristic TCR beta motif of fewer than 10 highly homologous variants.

V lost 6 bases to trimming and J lost 0 bases, with 12 bases between them. The CDR3 sequence is 14 residues long. CDR1 is SQVTM and CDR2 is ANQGSEA in the germline V gene. The TCR beta libraries were generated through quantitative 5'-RACE incorporating molecular barcodes. TCRdb recomputed calls from the 5' RACE reads with MiXCR, one row per CDR3 protein. The sample gives just over 350,000 distinct CDR3 sequences, about 20% of which show up once; under 15% is in the top ten. The chain links TRBV29-1 to TRBJ2-1; no clear D gene. Sequencing was performed on blood, either unsorted or a sorted T cell fraction (not recorded which). This clonotype was obtained from a male donor with ankylosing spondylitis or in good health (not recorded which). Here the CDR3 reads CSVEKGSSYNEQFF. CDR3 bases: TGCAGCGTCGAGAAAGGGTCCTCCTACAATGAGCAGTTCTTC.